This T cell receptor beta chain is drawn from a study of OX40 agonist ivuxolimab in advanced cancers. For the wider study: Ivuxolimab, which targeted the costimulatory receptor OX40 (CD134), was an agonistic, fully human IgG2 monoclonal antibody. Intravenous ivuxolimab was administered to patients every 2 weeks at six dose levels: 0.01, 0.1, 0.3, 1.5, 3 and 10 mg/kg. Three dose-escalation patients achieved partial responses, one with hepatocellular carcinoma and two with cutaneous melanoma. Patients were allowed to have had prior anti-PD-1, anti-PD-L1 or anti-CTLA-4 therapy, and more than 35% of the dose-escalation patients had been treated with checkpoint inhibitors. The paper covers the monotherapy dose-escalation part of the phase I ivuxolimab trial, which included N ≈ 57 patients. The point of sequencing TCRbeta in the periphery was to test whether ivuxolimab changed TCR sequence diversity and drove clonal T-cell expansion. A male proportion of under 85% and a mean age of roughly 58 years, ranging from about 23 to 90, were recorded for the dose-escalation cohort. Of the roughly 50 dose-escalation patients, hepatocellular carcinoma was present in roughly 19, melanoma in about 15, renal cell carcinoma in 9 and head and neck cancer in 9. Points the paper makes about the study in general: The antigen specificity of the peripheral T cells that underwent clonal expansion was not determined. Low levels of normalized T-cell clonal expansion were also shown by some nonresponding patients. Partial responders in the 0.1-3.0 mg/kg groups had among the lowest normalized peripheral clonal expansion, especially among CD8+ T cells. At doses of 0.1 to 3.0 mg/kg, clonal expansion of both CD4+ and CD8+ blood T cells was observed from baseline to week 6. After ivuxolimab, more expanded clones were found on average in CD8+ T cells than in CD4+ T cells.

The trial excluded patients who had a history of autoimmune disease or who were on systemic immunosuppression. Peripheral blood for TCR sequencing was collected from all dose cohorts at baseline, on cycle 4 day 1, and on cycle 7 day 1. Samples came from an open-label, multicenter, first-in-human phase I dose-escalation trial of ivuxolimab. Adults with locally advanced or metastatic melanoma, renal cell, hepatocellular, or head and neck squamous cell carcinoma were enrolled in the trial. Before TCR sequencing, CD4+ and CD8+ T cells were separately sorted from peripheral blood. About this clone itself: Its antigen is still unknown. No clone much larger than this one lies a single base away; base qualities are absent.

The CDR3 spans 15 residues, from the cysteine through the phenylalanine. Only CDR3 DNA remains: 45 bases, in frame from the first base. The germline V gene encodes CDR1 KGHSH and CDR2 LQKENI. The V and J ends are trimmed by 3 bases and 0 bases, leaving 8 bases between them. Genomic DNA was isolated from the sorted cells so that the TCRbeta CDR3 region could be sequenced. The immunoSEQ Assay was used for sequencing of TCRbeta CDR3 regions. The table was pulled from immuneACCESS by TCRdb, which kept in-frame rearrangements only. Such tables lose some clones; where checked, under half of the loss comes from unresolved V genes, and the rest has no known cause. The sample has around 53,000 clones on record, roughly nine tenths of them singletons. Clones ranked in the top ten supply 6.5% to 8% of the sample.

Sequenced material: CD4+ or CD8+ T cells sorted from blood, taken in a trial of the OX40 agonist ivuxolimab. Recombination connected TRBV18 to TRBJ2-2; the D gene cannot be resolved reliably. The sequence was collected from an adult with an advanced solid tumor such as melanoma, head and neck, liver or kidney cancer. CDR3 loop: CASSPRQSNTGELFF. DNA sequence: TGTGCCAGCTCACCGAGGCAGTCGAACACCGGGGAGCTGTTTTTT. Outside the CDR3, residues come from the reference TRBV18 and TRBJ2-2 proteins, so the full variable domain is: NAGVMQNPRHLVRRRGQEARLRCSPMKGHSHVYWYRQLPEEGLKFMVYLQKENIIDESGMPKERFSAEFPKEGPSILRIQQVVRGDSAAYFCASSPRQSNTGELFFGEGSRLTVL.